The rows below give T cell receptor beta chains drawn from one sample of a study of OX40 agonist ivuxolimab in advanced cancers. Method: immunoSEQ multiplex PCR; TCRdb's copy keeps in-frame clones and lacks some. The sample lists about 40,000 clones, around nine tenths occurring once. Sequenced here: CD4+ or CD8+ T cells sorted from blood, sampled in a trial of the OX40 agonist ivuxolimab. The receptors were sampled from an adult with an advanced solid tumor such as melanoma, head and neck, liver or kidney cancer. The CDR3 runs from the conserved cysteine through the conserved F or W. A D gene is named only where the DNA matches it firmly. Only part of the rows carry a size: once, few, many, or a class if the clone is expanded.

CDR3 protein: CATSRDVGGYTF
CDR3 DNA: TGTGCCACCAGCAGAGATGTAGGTGGCTACACCTTC
J gene: TRBJ1-2
V gene: TRBV15
D gene: NA
clone size: NA

CDR3 protein: CASSESGSSYEQYF
CDR3 DNA: TGCGCCAGCAGTGAGTCAGGGAGCTCCTACGAGCAGTACTTC
J gene: TRBJ2-7
V gene: TRBV10-1
D gene: NA
clone size: NA

CDR3 protein: CASIPAENTGELFF
CDR3 DNA: TGTGCCAGCATCCCAGCGGAGAACACCGGGGAGCTGTTTTTT
J gene: TRBJ2-2
V gene: TRBV19
D gene: NA
clone size: NA

CDR3 protein: CSVVPWSSTGSFKAFF
CDR3 DNA: TGCAGCGTTGTCCCCTGGAGTTCCACAGGATCCTTTAAAGCTTTCTTT
J gene: TRBJ1-1
V gene: TRBV29-1
D gene: NA
clone size: NA

CDR3 protein: CASSSTVTYGYTF
CDR3 DNA: TGTGCCAGCAGCTCGACAGTAACGTATGGCTACACCTTC
J gene: TRBJ1-2
V gene: TRBV7-9
D gene: NA
clone size: NA

CDR3 protein: CASSQGFVEIQYF
CDR3 DNA: TGCGCCAGCAGCCAAGGGTTTGTGGAAATCCAGTACTTC
J gene: TRBJ2-7
V gene: TRBV4-1
D gene: NA
clone size: NA

CDR3 protein: CASSLIRGPGELFF
CDR3 DNA: TGTGCCAGCAGCTTAATTCGGGGACCCGGGGAGCTGTTTTTT
J gene: TRBJ2-2
V gene: TRBV7-3
D gene: NA
clone size: NA

CDR3 protein: CASTEGVQETQYF
CDR3 DNA: TGTGCCAGCACCGAGGGGGTACAAGAGACCCAGTACTTC
J gene: TRBJ2-5
V gene: TRBV7-9
D gene: NA
clone size: NA

CDR3 protein: CSVERGAGAAYGYTF
CDR3 DNA: TGCAGCGTTGAACGGGGTGCAGGGGCGGCGTATGGCTACACCTTC
J gene: TRBJ1-2
V gene: TRBV29-1
D gene: NA
clone size: NA

CDR3 protein: CASSPDGGGETQYF
CDR3 DNA: TGTGCCAGCAGCCCCGACGGGGGCGGAGAGACCCAGTACTTC
J gene: TRBJ2-5
V gene: TRBV2
D gene: NA
clone size: NA

CDR3 protein: CASSYSGVVGTAGYTF
CDR3 DNA: TGTGCCAGCAGTTACTCGGGTGTCGTTGGGACAGCTGGCTACACCTTC
J gene: TRBJ1-2
V gene: TRBV6-5
D gene: TRBD1
clone size: NA

CDR3 protein: CASSLHSSGGGEQFF
CDR3 DNA: TGTGCCAGCAGCTTGCACTCTAGCGGGGGCGGTGAGCAGTTCTTC
J gene: TRBJ2-1
V gene: TRBV4-2
D gene: TRBD2
clone size: medium-sized

CDR3 protein: CASSPTSRETQYF
CDR3 DNA: TGTGCCAGCAGCCCCACATCCAGGGAGACCCAGTACTTC
J gene: TRBJ2-5
V gene: TRBV9
D gene: NA
clone size: NA

CDR3 protein: CASSHRRDRGDYGYTF
CDR3 DNA: TGTGCCAGCAGCCATCGAAGGGACAGGGGGGACTATGGCTACACCTTC
J gene: TRBJ1-2
V gene: TRBV7-2
D gene: TRBD1
clone size: once

CDR3 protein: CSAANRGHRGYTF
CDR3 DNA: TGCAGCGCCGCTAACAGGGGGCATCGGGGCTACACCTTC
J gene: TRBJ1-2
V gene: TRBV29-1
D gene: TRBD1
clone size: once

CDR3 protein: CASSPTPPYLNEQFF
CDR3 DNA: TGTGCCAGCTCACCAACGCCGCCTTACCTCAATGAGCAGTTCTTC
J gene: TRBJ2-1
V gene: TRBV18
D gene: NA
clone size: NA

CDR3 protein: CAISAPPGQPHEAFF
CDR3 DNA: TGTGCCATCAGTGCGCCTCCGGGACAACCCCATGAAGCTTTCTTT
J gene: TRBJ1-1
V gene: TRBV10-3
D gene: NA
clone size: NA

CDR3 protein: CASSLADGQRASPLHF
CDR3 DNA: TGCGCCAGCAGCTTGGCCGACGGACAGAGAGCTTCACCCCTCCACTTT
J gene: TRBJ1-6
V gene: TRBV5-1
D gene: NA
clone size: NA

CDR3 protein: CATKLGQARTDTQYF
CDR3 DNA: TGTGCCACCAAACTCGGGCAGGCACGCACAGATACGCAGTATTTT
J gene: TRBJ2-3
V gene: TRBV6-5
D gene: NA
clone size: NA

CDR3 protein: CASSLQGAEGYTF
CDR3 DNA: TGTGCCAGCAGCCTACAGGGGGCGGAGGGCTACACCTTC
J gene: TRBJ1-2
V gene: TRBV2
D gene: TRBD1
clone size: NA

CDR3 protein: CASSPDAGTQAFF
CDR3 DNA: TGCGCCAGCAGCCCTGACGCCGGGACTCAAGCTTTCTTT
J gene: TRBJ1-1
V gene: TRBV4-3
D gene: NA
clone size: few

CDR3 protein: CASSQRQGPYEQYF
CDR3 DNA: TGCGCCAGCAGCCAAAGACAGGGCCCCTACGAGCAGTACTTC
J gene: TRBJ2-7
V gene: TRBV4-1
D gene: TRBD1
clone size: few

CDR3 protein: CASSPMATGNSGANVLTF
CDR3 DNA: TGTGCCAGCTCACCAATGGCAACAGGTAACTCTGGGGCCAACGTCCTGACTTTC
J gene: TRBJ2-6
V gene: TRBV18
D gene: NA
clone size: NA

CDR3 protein: CATQTEPVNYGYTF
CDR3 DNA: TGTGCCACCCAGACGGAACCCGTTAACTATGGCTACACCTTC
J gene: TRBJ1-2
V gene: TRBV7-8
D gene: NA
clone size: NA

CDR3 protein: CASSSAGSYNEQFF
CDR3 DNA: TGTGCCAGCAGCTCAGCGGGTTCCTACAATGAGCAGTTCTTC
J gene: TRBJ2-1
V gene: TRBV6-5
D gene: NA
clone size: NA

CDR3 protein: CASSASQGPNYGYTF
CDR3 DNA: TGTGCCAGCAGCGCATCGCAGGGGCCGAACTATGGCTACACCTTC
J gene: TRBJ1-2
V gene: TRBV9
D gene: NA
clone size: NA

CDR3 protein: CASRRNRDRAEKLFF
CDR3 DNA: TGTGCCAGCAGGAGGAACCGGGACAGGGCTGAAAAACTGTTTTTT
J gene: TRBJ1-4
V gene: TRBV7-2
D gene: TRBD1
clone size: NA

CDR3 protein: CASSLAQGAHYGYTF
CDR3 DNA: TGTGCCAGCAGCTTAGCGCAGGGGGCACACTATGGCTACACCTTC
J gene: TRBJ1-2
V gene: TRBV7-2
D gene: TRBD1
clone size: NA

CDR3 protein: CASSRDPGATQPQHF
CDR3 DNA: TGCGCCAGCAGCCGGGACCCCGGTGCCACTCAGCCCCAGCATTTT
J gene: TRBJ1-5
V gene: TRBV5-1
D gene: NA
clone size: NA

CDR3 protein: CASSAGLIETQYF
CDR3 DNA: TGTGCCAGCAGCGCCGGGCTGATAGAGACCCAGTACTTC
J gene: TRBJ2-5
V gene: TRBV9
D gene: NA
clone size: NA

CDR3 protein: CASSAQDPKQRYTDTQYF
CDR3 DNA: TGTGCCAGCAGCGCTCAGGACCCTAAGCAGCGATACACAGATACGCAGTATTTT
J gene: TRBJ2-3
V gene: TRBV9
D gene: NA
clone size: NA

CDR3 protein: CASSPGQGNSYNEQFF
CDR3 DNA: TGTGCCAGCAGCCCGGGACAGGGGAACTCCTACAATGAGCAGTTCTTC
J gene: TRBJ2-1
V gene: TRBV7-8
D gene: TRBD1
clone size: NA

CDR3 protein: CASSLDGTEAFF
CDR3 DNA: TGCGCCAGCAGCTTGGATGGCACTGAAGCTTTCTTT
J gene: TRBJ1-1
V gene: TRBV5-1
D gene: NA
clone size: NA

CDR3 protein: CAIRVGGPTNEQFF
CDR3 DNA: TGTGCCATACGGGTGGGGGGGCCCACCAATGAGCAGTTCTTC
J gene: TRBJ2-1
V gene: TRBV19
D gene: NA
clone size: NA

CDR3 protein: CASSQGLAAATDTQYF
CDR3 DNA: TGTGCCAGCAGCCAAGGACTAGCGGCCGCCACAGATACGCAGTATTTT
J gene: TRBJ2-3
V gene: TRBV4-2
D gene: TRBD2
clone size: NA

CDR3 protein: CASSLKKQSPYNEQFF
CDR3 DNA: TGTGCCAGCAGCTTAAAAAAGCAGAGTCCTTACAATGAGCAGTTCTTC
J gene: TRBJ2-1
V gene: TRBV7-9
D gene: NA
clone size: NA

CDR3 protein: CATSNPDRVATGELFF
CDR3 DNA: TGTGCCACCAGCAACCCGGACAGGGTGGCCACCGGGGAGCTGTTTTTT
J gene: TRBJ2-2
V gene: TRBV15
D gene: TRBD1
clone size: NA

CDR3 protein: CASSQGPSIWDTEAFF
CDR3 DNA: TGTGCCAGCAGCCAAGGACCGTCCATCTGGGACACTGAAGCTTTCTTT
J gene: TRBJ1-1
V gene: TRBV14
D gene: NA
clone size: NA

CDR3 protein: CASSPISGTAQANYGYTF
CDR3 DNA: TGTGCCAGTAGTCCGATTTCCGGGACAGCGCAAGCTAACTATGGCTACACCTTC
J gene: TRBJ1-2
V gene: TRBV19
D gene: TRBD1
clone size: NA